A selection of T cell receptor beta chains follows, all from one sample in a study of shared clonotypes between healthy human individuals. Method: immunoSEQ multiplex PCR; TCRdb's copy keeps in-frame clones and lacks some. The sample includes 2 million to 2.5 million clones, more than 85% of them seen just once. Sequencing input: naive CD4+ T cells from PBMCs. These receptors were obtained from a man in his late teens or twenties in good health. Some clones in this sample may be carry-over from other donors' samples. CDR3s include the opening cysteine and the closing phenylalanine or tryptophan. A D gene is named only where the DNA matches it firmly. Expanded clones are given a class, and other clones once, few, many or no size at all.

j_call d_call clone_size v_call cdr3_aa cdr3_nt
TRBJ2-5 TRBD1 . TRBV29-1 CSGKRTGLEETQYF TGCAGCGGCAAGAGGACAGGGCTGGAGGAGACCCAGTACTTC
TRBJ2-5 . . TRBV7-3 CASSLYRGETQYF TGTGCCAGCAGCTTATATAGGGGGGAGACCCAGTACTTC
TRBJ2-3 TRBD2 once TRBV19 CASSPRGSGSSADTQYF TGTGCCAGTAGCCCTCGGGGGAGCGGGAGTAGCGCAGATACGCAGTATTTT
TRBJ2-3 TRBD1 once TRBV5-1 CASSLTGTASSTDTQYF TGCGCCAGCAGCTTGACCGGGACAGCTTCTAGCACAGATACGCAGTATTTT
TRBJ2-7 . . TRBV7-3 CASSRQEGYEQYF TGTGCCAGTTCCCGCCAGGAGGGTTACGAGCAGTACTTC
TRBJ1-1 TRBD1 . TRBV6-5 CAATGGNTEAFF TGTGCCGCCACAGGGGGCAATACTGAAGCTTTCTTT
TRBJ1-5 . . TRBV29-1 CSVGRSGQPQHF TGCAGCGTTGGTCGCTCGGGACAGCCCCAGCATTTT
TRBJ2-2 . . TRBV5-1 CASSLGQGVSNTGELFF TGCGCCAGCAGCTTGGGACAAGGGGTATCGAACACCGGGGAGCTGTTTTTT
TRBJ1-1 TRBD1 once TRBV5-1 CASTPGGGMNTEAFF TGCGCCAGTACCCCAGGGGGAGGGATGAACACTGAAGCTTTCTTT
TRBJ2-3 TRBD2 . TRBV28 CASSELAGPPLDTQYF TGTGCCAGCAGTGAACTAGCGGGGCCTCCGTTAGATACGCAGTATTTT
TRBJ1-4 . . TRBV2 CASIRGPLTNEKLFF TGTGCCAGCATCAGGGGCCCGCTTACTAATGAAAAACTGTTTTTT
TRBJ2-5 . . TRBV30 CAWSQGRQETQYF TGTGCCTGGAGTCAAGGACGCCAAGAGACCCAGTACTTC
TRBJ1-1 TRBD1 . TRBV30 CAWSSGQGTEAFF TGTGCCTGGAGTTCGGGACAGGGGACAGAAGCTTTCTTT
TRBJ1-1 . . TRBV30 CAWSVKQAEAFF TGTGCCTGGAGTGTAAAACAAGCTGAAGCTTTCTTT
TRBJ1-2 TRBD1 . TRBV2 CASSQDRGFYGYTF TGTGCCAGCAGTCAGGACAGGGGTTTTTATGGCTACACCTTC
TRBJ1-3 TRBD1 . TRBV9 CASSRTGSGNTIYF TGTGCCAGCAGCCGGACAGGGTCTGGAAACACCATATATTTT
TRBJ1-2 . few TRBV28 CASSLPMRVYGYTF TGTGCCAGCAGTTTACCAATGCGGGTCTATGGCTACACCTTC
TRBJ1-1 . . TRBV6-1 CASRFTAVGTEAFF TGTGCCAGCAGGTTCACCGCAGTAGGCACTGAAGCTTTCTTT
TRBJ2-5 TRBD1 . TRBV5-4 CASSSRDRQETQYF TGTGCCAGCAGCTCCCGGGACAGACAAGAGACCCAGTACTTC
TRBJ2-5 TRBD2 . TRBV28 CASRTTSGSSETQYF TGTGCCAGCAGGACCACTAGCGGGAGCTCGGAGACCCAGTACTTC
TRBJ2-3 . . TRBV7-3 CASGRGRATDTQYF TGTGCCAGCGGAAGGGGGAGAGCCACAGATACGCAGTATTTT
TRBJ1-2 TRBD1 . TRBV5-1 CASRYPGQVYGYTF TGCGCCAGCAGGTACCCGGGACAGGTCTATGGCTACACCTTC
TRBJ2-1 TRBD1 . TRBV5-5 CASSLSGQGAWQFF TGTGCCAGCAGCTTGTCCGGACAGGGGGCTTGGCAGTTCTTC
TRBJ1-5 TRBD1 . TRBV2 CASSEGGQPGQPQHF TGTGCCAGCAGTGAAGGGGGACAGCCCGGTCAGCCCCAGCATTTT
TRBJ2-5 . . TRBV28 CASRYRVQETQYF TGTGCCAGCAGGTACAGGGTTCAAGAGACCCAGTACTTC
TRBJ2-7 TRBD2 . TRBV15 CATSRHYGRLSYEQYF TGTGCCACCAGCAGACACTACGGGAGGCTCTCCTACGAGCAGTACTTC
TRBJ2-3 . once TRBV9 CASSVAPRTDTQYF TGTGCCAGCAGCGTAGCACCCCGTACAGATACGCAGTATTTT
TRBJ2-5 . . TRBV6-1 CASSNGRGETQYF TGTGCCAGCAGTAACGGCCGGGGAGAGACCCAGTACTTC
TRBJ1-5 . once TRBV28 CASSIGGPRNQPQHF TGTGCCAGCAGCATCGGGGGACCCCGCAATCAGCCCCAGCATTTT
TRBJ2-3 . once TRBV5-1 CASSLAGASTDTQYF TGCGCCAGCAGCTTAGCAGGAGCTAGCACAGATACGCAGTATTTT
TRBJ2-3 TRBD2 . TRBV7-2 CASSFQSTSGRADTQYF TGTGCCAGCAGCTTCCAATCGACTAGCGGGAGGGCTGATACGCAGTATTTT
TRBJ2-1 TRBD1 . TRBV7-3 CASSRWTGANLGRNNEQFF TGTGCCAGCAGCCGATGGACAGGGGCGAACTTAGGTCGTAACAATGAGCAGTTCTTC
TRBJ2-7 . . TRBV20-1 CSASLDEQYF TGCAGTGCTAGCTTGGATGAGCAGTACTTC
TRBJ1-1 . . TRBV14 CASSQGHQSLGRAFF TGTGCCAGCAGCCAAGGACACCAGTCATTGGGAAGGGCTTTCTTT
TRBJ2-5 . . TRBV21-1 CASSKDSRSGRYQETQYF TGTGCCAGCAGCAAAGACAGTAGAAGCGGGAGGTACCAAGAGACCCAGTACTTC
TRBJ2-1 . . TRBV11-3 CASSTHDRYNEQFF TGTGCCAGCAGCACCCACGACCGGTACAATGAGCAGTTCTTC
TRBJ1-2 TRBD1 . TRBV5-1 CASSALQGNYGYTF TGCGCCAGCAGCGCTCTACAGGGGAACTATGGCTACACCTTC
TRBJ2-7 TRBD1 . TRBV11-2 CASSFGQGSSEQYF TGTGCCAGCAGCTTCGGACAGGGGTCTAGCGAGCAGTACTTC
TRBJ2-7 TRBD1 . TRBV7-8 CASSYDRQGSPLF TGTGCCAGCAGCTACGACCGACAGGGGAGTCCTCTATTC
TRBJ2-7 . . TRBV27 CASSDSTGPGGSYEQYF TGTGCCAGCAGTGATTCGACTGGACCAGGGGGGTCCTACGAGCAGTACTTC
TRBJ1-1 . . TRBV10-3 CAISEYGPISEAFF TGTGCCATCAGTGAGTACGGACCGATTAGTGAAGCTTTCTTT
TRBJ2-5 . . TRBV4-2 CASSPDWQGGYLLRETQYF TGTGCCAGCAGCCCCGATTGGCAGGGGGGCTATCTTCTGCGAGAGACCCAGTACTTC
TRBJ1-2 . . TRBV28 CASSKAGEGGYGYTF TGTGCCAGCAGCAAGGCGGGGGAGGGTGGCTATGGCTACACCTTC
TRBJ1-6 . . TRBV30 CAWGGVGGSPLHF TGTGCCTGGGGTGGAGTAGGAGGTTCACCCCTCCACTTT
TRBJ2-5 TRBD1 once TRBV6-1 CASSRGTGEETQYF TGTGCCAGCAGTAGGGGGACAGGGGAAGAGACCCAGTACTTC
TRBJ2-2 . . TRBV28 CASILGGQAWTGELFF TGTGCCAGCATCCTGGGGGGGCAAGCTTGGACCGGGGAGCTGTTTTTT
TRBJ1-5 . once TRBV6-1 CASRVSSNQPQHF TGTGCCAGCCGGGTTAGTAGCAATCAGCCCCAGCATTTT
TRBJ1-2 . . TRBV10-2 CASSETNRAPGGGYTF TGCGCCAGCAGTGAGACAAACCGGGCCCCTGGAGGGGGCTACACCTTC
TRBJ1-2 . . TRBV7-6 CASSSRGGSYTF TGTGCCAGCAGCTCCCGAGGCGGGAGCTACACCTTC
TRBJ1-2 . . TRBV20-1 CSARVGLGYTF TGCAGTGCTAGAGTGGGCTTGGGCTACACCTTC
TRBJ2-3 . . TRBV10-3 CAIRDRPGRAPADTQYF TGTGCCATCAGGGACCGCCCCGGCAGGGCCCCCGCAGATACGCAGTATTTT
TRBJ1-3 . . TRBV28 CASSRAGHLSGNTIYF TGTGCCAGCAGTCGTGCGGGGCACCTCTCTGGAAACACCATATATTTT
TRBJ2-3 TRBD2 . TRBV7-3 CASSLQLAGGTDTQYF TGTGCCAGCAGCCTGCAACTAGCGGGAGGCACAGATACGCAGTATTTT